This TCR beta chain was found in a study of shared clonotypes between healthy human individuals. About the research overall: CD4 naive and memory got three plates each, CD8 naive two, CD8 memory one.

As for this clone: The antigen remains undetermined. The sample has other DNA sequences that encode this CDR3 too.

Findings of the study overall: With a few donors compared, 5% to 5.5% of naive CD4 clonotypes were shared. In having few donors, the study represented limited genetic and exposure-history diversity.

In the naive CD8 group, cells lacked CD45RO and were positively selected for CCR7, so terminally differentiated effector memory CD45RA+ cells were left out. Free of recent acute infections or vaccinations, the donors were healthy HIV-negative adults. Data came from immunoSEQ multiplex PCR; TCRdb stores just in-frame clones and leaves some out. The data contain 2 million or so clones, around 96% of them singletons. The CDR3 covers 13 residues. The ends were cut back, 3 bases at V and 2 bases at J, with 7 bases in the middle. CDR1 SEHNR and CDR2 FQNEAQ come from the germline V gene (reference sequence).

This chain connects TRBV7-9 to TRBJ2-5; D gene unclear. What was sequenced was naive CD8+ T cells sorted from blood. The source of this sequence is a man between 18 and 29 years old in good health. CDR3 protein: CASSLGPQETQYF. CDR3 nucleotides: TGTGCCAGCAGCTTGGGTCCACAAGAGACCCAGTACTTC.